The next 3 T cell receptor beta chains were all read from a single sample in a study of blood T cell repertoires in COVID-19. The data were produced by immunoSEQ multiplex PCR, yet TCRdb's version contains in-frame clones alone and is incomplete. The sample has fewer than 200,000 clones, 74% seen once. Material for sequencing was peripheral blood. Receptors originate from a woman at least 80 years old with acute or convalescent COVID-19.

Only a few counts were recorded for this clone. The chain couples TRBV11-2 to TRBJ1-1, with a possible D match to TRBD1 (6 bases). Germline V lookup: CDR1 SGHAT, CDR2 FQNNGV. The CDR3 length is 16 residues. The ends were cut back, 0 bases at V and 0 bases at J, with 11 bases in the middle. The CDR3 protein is CASSLDRGGMNTEAFF. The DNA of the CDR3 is TGTGCCAGCAGCTTAGACAGGGGTGGAATGAACACTGAAGCTTTCTTT.

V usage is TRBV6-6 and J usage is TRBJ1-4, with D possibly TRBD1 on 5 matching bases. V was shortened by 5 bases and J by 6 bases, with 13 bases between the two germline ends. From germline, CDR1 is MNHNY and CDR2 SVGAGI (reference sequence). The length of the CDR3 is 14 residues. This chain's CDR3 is CASSRQGVDEKLFF. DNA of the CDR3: TGTGCCAGCAGTAGACAAGGGGTGGATGAAAAACTGTTTTTT.

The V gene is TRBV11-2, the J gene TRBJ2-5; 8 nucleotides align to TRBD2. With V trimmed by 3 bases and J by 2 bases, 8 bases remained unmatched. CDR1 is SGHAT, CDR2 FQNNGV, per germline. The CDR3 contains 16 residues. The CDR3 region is CASSLGAGGGQETQYF. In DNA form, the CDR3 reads TGTGCCAGCAGCTTGGGGGCGGGCGGGGGGCAAGAGACCCAGTACTTC.